This T cell receptor (beta chain) was retrieved from a study of control samples from healthy donors and cancer patients. Germline V CDR1 and CDR2: SGHKS, YYEKEE (reference sequence). V lost 2 bases, J lost 0 bases, and 9 bases lay in between. This CDR3 is 15 amino acids long. Clones were read by immunoSEQ multiplex PCR, and TCRdb kept only the in-frame ones, dropping some. The table lists around 93,000 clones, 88% of them singletons. The sample taken for sequencing was blood. The chain combines TRBV5-5 with TRBJ1-5, with D possibly being TRBD1 (6 bases). The sequence was collected from a man aged 25 to 40 in good health. For the CDR3, the DNA is TGTGCCAGCAGCTTACAGGGCAATAGCAATCAGCCCCAGCATTTT. Translating gives CASSLQGNSNQPQHF.